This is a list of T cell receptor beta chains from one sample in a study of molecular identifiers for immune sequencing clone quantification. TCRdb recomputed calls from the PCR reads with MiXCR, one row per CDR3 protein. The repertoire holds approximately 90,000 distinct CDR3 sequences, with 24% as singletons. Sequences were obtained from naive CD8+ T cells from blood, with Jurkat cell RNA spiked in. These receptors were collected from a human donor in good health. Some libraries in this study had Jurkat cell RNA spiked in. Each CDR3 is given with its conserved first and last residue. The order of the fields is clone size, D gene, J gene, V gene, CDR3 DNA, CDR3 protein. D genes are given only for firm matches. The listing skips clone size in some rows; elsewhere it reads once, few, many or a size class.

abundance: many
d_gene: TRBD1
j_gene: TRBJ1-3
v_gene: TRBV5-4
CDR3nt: TGTGCCAGCACCCGCAACAGGGGCGGCTCTGGAAACACCATATATTTT
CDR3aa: CASTRNRGGSGNTIYF

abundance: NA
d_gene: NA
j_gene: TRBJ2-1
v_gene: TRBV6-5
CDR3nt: TGTGCCAGCAGTCCCGGGACCCCCTTTCCTGAGCAGTTCTTC
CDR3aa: CASSPGTPFPEQFF

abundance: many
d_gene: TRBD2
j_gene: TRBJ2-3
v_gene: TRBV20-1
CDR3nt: TGCAGTGCGACCAGACTAGCAGAAAGCACAGATACGCAGTATTTT
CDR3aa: CSATRLAESTDTQYF

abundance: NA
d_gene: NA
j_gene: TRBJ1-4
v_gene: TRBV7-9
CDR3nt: TGTGCCAGCAATGCAGGGATGAATGAAAAACTGTTTTTT
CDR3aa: CASNAGMNEKLFF

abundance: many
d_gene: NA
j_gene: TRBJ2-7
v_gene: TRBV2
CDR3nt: TGTGCCAGCAGTGACGGAGGGGGAGGGACCCCCTACGAGCAGTACTTC
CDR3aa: CASSDGGGGTPYEQYF

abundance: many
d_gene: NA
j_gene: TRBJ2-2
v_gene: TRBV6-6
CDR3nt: TGTGCCAGCAGCTTCACTCCCCCCGAAGGATCACCCGGGGAGCTGTTTTTT
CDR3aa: CASSFTPPEGSPGELFF

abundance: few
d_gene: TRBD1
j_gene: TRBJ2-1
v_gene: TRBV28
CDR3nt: TGTGCCAGCAGTTTGATGGACAGGTTTGGGAATTACAATGAGCAGTTCTTC
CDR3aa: CASSLMDRFGNYNEQFF

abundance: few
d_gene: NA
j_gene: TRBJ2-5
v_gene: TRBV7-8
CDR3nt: TGTGCCAGCAGATTGGTCGGAGCGGAGGAGACCCAGTACTTC
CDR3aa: CASRLVGAEETQYF

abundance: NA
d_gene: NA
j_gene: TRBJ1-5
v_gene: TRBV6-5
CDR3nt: TGTGACAGCAGGCCCGACCTAAATAGCAATCAGCCCCAGCATTTT
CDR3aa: CDSRPDLNSNQPQHF

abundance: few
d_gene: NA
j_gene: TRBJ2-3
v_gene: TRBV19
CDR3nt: TGTGCCAGTAGTATTGCGGGGACCAGCACAGATACGCAGTATTTT
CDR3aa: CASSIAGTSTDTQYF

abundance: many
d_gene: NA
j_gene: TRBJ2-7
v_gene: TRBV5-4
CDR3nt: TGTGCCAGCAGCTTTGAACAGGGACCGATGTACGAGCAGTACTTC
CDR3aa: CASSFEQGPMYEQYF

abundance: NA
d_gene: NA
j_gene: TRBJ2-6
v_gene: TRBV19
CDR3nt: TGTGCCAGTAGTATAGCAGGGGCGGCTGGGGCCAACGTCCTGACTTTC
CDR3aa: CASSIAGAAGANVLTF

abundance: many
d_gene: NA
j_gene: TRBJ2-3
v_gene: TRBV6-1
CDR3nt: TGTGCCAGCAGTGAAGAGGTGAATCCTAGCACAGATACGCAGTATTTT
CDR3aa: CASSEEVNPSTDTQYF

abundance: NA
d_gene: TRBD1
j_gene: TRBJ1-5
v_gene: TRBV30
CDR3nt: TGTGCCTACTCGACAGGGGGTTATCAGCCCCAGCATTTT
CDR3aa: CAYSTGGYQPQHF

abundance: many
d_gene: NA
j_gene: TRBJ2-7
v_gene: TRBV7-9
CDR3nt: TGTGCCAGCAGCCCCTTTGTCGGAGGGTTGGACGAGCAGTACTTC
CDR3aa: CASSPFVGGLDEQYF

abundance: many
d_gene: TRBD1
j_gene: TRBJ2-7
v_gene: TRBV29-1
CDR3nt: TGCAGCGCAAGCCCCCAGGGGGCTTCCTACGAGCAGTACTTC
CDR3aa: CSASPQGASYEQYF

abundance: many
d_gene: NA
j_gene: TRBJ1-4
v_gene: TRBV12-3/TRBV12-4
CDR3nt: TGTGCCAGCAGTATAATGGGGTTAGGTGAAAAACTGTTTTTT
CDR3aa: CASSIMGLGEKLFF

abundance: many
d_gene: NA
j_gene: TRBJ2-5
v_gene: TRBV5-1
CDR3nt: TGCGCCAGCAGCTTAGACTTGCAAGAGACCCAGTACTTC
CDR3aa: CASSLDLQETQYF

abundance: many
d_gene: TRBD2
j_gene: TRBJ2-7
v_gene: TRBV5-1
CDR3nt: TGCGCCAGCAGCTTGGAAAATAGCGGGAGGGCCAGGTACGAGCAGTACTTC
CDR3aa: CASSLENSGRARYEQYF

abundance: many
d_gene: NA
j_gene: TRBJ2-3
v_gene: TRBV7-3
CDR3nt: TGTGCCAGCAGCTTAACGGGGGTGAGCACAGATACGCAGTATTTT
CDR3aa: CASSLTGVSTDTQYF

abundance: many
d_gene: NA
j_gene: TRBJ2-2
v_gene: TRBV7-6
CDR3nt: TGTGCCAGCAGCTTAGGGACAGCGAACACCGGGGAGCTGTTTTTT
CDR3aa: CASSLGTANTGELFF

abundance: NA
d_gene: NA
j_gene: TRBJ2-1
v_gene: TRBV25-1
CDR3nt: TGTGCCAGCAGTACCTTAGCGGACTTCTACAATGAGCAGTTCTTC
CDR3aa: CASSTLADFYNEQFF

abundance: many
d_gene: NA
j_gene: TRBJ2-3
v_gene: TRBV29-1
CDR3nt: TGCAGCGTTGAACCCGCTTTTGATACGCAGTATTTT
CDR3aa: CSVEPAFDTQYF

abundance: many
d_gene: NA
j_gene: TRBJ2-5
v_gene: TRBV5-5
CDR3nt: TGTGCCAGCAGCGAGGACACGTACCAAGAGACCCAGTACTTC
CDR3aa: CASSEDTYQETQYF

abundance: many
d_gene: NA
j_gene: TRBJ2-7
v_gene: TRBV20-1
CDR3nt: TGCAGTGCGAACAGACTAGGGAGCAGGGACTACGAGCAGTACTTC
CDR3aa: CSANRLGSRDYEQYF

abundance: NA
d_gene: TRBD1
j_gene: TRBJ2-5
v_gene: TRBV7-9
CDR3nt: TGTGCCAGCTCCCCAATCGACAGGGATCAAGAGACCCAGTACTTC
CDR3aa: CASSPIDRDQETQYF

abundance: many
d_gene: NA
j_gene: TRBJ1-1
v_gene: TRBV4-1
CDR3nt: TGCGCCAGCAGCCAAGATCGCCAGGGGTTGAACACTGAAGCTTTCTTT
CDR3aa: CASSQDRQGLNTEAFF

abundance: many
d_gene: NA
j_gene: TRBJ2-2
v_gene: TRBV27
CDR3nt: TGTGCCAGCAGTCCTTTGGGGGTAATTTTGACCGGGGAGCTGTTTTTT
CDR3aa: CASSPLGVILTGELFF

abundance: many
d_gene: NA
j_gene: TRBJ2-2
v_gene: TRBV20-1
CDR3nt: TGCAGTGCAAGAGACAGGCTACACGCGAACACCGGGGAGCTGTTTTTT
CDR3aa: CSARDRLHANTGELFF

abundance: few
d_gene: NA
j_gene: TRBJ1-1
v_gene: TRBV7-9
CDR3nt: TGTGCCAGCAGCTTGATAATCTCCATGAACACTGAAGCTTTCTTT
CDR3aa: CASSLIISMNTEAFF

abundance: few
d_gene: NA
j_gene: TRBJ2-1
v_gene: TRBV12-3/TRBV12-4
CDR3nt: TGTGCCAGCACCCTCTCAAGCAGTGAGCAGTTCTTC
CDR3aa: CASTLSSSEQFF

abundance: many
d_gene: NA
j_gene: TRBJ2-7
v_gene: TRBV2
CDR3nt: TGTGCCAGCTCAGGCGGGTCCTACGAGCAGTACTTC
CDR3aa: CASSGGSYEQYF

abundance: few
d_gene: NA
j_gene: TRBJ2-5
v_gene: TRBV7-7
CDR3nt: TGTGCCAGCAGTCGGGATTGGGGAGATCAAGAGACCCAGTACTTC
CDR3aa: CASSRDWGDQETQYF

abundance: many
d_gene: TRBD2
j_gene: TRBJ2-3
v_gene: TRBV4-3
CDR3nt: TGCGCCAGCAGCCAAGAACTAGCGGGGGGTACAGATACGCAGTATTTT
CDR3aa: CASSQELAGGTDTQYF

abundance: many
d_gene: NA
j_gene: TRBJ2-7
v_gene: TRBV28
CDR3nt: TGTGCCAGCAGCCCCAGGGTTTCGTCGGACGAGCAGTACTTC
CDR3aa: CASSPRVSSDEQYF

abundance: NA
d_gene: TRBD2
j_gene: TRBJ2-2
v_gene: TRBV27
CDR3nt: TGTGCCAGCAGTTTTAGGAAGGTAGCGGGCTCCGGGGAGCTGTTTTTT
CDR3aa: CASSFRKVAGSGELFF

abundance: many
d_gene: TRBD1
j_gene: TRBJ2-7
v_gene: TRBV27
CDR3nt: TGTGCCAGCAGCACGGGACAGTGGGGAAACTACGAGCAGTACTTC
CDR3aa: CASSTGQWGNYEQYF

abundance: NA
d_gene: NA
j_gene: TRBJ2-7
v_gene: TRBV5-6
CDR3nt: TGTGCCAGCAGCCGTGATACTAGGACCAACCCTTACGAGCAGTACTTC
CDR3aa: CASSRDTRTNPYEQYF

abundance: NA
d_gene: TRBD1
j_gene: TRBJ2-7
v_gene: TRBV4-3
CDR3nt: TGCGCCAGCAGCCAAGCATCCCGGGACAGCCGATACGAGCAGTACTTC
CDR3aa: CASSQASRDSRYEQYF

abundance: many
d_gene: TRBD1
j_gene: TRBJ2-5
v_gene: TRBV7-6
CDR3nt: TGTGCCAGCAGCTACCGGGACAGCCGAAGGGAGACCCAGTACTTC
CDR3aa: CASSYRDSRRETQYF

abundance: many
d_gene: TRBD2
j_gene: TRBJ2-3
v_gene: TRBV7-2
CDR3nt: TGTGCCAGCAGCCCCGGACTAGCGGCCCGCACAGATACGCAGTATTTT
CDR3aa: CASSPGLAARTDTQYF

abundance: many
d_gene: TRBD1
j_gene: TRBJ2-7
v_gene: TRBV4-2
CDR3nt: TGTGCCAGCAGCCAAGAGACAGGGGGGAACGAGCAGTACTTC
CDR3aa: CASSQETGGNEQYF

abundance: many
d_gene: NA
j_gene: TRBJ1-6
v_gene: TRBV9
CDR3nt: TGTGCCAGCAGCGCCGCCCGGGACACCCCTTATTCACCCCTCCACTTT
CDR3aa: CASSAARDTPYSPLHF

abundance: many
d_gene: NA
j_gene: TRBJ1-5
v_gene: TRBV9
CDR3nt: TGTGCCAGCAGCGTAGGCGGGCTCGGTCAGCCCCAGCATTTT
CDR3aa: CASSVGGLGQPQHF

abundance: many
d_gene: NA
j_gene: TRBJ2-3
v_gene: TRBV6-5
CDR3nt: TGTGCCAGCAGTCTGCCTGGGGGTGAGGGGACAGATACGCAGTATTTT
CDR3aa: CASSLPGGEGTDTQYF

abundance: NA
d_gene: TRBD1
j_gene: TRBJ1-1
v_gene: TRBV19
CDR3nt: TGTGCCGGTTTGGGCAGGGGGAGTACTGAAGCTTTCTTT
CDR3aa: CAGLGRGSTEAFF

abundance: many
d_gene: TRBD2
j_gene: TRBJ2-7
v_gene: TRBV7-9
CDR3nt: TGTGCCAGCAGCCATACTAGCGGTAGCTCCTACGAGCAGTACTTC
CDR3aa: CASSHTSGSSYEQYF

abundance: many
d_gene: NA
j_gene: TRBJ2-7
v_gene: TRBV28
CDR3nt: TGTGCCAGCAGTTTGGGACTCTCGACCTACGAGCAGTACTTC
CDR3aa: CASSLGLSTYEQYF

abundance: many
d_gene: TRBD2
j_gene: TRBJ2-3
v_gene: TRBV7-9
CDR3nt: TGTGCCAGCAGCTTAGTTCCAGCGGGGACCACAGATACGCAGTATTTT
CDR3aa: CASSLVPAGTTDTQYF

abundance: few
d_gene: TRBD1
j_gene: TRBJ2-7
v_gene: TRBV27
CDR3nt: TGTGCCAGCAGTTTACTCGCAGGGGGTTTGTACGAGCAGTACTTC
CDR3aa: CASSLLAGGLYEQYF